This T cell receptor (beta chain) was retrieved from a study of T cell responses to AZD1222 COVID-19 vaccine (dated by TCRdb to about 2021). About the full investigation: A total of approximately 240 trial participants underwent TCR sequencing, of whom 200 to 220 received two doses of AZD1222 and about 26 received two doses of the MenACWY control vaccine. Trial participants were enrolled by age into 18-55, 56-69 and 70-plus year subgroups, with about 150, 28 and 57 TCR-sequenced participants respectively. Study-wide conclusions, independent of this receptor: Conclusions about previously exposed vaccinees are limited because only six or seven AZD1222 recipients were SARS-CoV-2 seropositive at baseline. Nearly half of unique spike-specific TCRs reportedly recognized epitopes outside regions mutated in the B.1.351 and B.1.1.7 variants. A significant rise in spike-specific TCR breadth and depth was observed after two AZD1222 doses relative to day 0 and relative to MenACWY recipients. No day 14 peak-response samples were available, so repertoires were characterized only after the peak T cell response. The whole spike protein was spanned by vaccine-associated CD4 TCRs, and dominant responses were seen in regions 160-218 and 743-854. In the small 56-69-year group, the increase in depth fell short of significance, most likely because of low power. Participants were mostly white British, with more females than males. The authors suggested clonal diversity may have been underestimated.

This specimen's time point label, per the study, means: about 28 days (+/-7) after the second vaccine dose. Because spike-specific TCR depth and breadth did not differ between the two schedules, AZD1222 recipients who got a second dose at roughly 4 weeks were pooled with those who got a second dose at roughly 12 weeks. Samples from vaccinated people were obtained from the UK trials COV001 and COV002, which included a single-blind randomized controlled phase 2/3 trial of AZD1222 (ChAdOx1 nCoV-19) in healthy adults. For TCRbeta chain sequencing, PBMC samples from trial participants were taken at day 0 and at day 28 after the second dose. The CDR3 runs 17 residues from the cysteine to the phenylalanine. The retained sequence is limited to the CDR3, 51 bases, with the frame set at the first base. The germline V gene specifies SNHLY as CDR1 and FYNNEI as CDR2. The V end gives up 3 bases and the J end 1 base, leaving 10 bases in the junction not matched to a gene.

The CDR3 regions of human TCRbeta chains were analyzed by immunosequencing. On the study's bioinformatics: Repertoire TCRs were matched against a reference library of SARS-CoV-2-specific TCRs generated with the MIRA antigen-specificity platform. Breadth was defined as the fraction of unique TCRs that were SARS-CoV-2-associated. Depth was defined as the fraction of total T cells that were SARS-CoV-2-associated. Using the MIRA data, each spike-specific TCR was assigned both to the spike region to which the TCR was reactive and to a CD4 or CD8 class. Log10-transformed breadth and depth values were compared by one-way ANOVA with Sidak's multiple comparisons tests. In its TCRdb copy, this immuneACCESS table keeps in-frame sequences only and misses some clones. Where compared with another copy, unresolved V genes explain less than half of these, and the others have no known cause. That table gives V, J and clone size, and the DNA gave D and trimming. The sample records about 100,000 clones, 70% to 90% of which are singletons. The top ten hold roughly 2.5% of the sample.

Points on this clone: Its recognized antigen is unknown. Base quality data are lacking; no much larger clone is found one base away.

The chain is made from TRBV2 and TRBJ1-1, with 8 middle bases fitting TRBD1. The source material was peripheral blood, sampled 28 days after the second AZD1222 dose. This receptor was identified in an adult who received the AZD1222 COVID-19 vaccine. The nucleotide sequence reads as follows: TGTGCCAGCAGTGACCTTAGCCGACAGGGGAGGAACACTGAAGCTTTCTTT. This gives the protein CASSDLSRQGRNTEAFF. Full variable domain (CDR3 extended with the reference TRBV2 and TRBJ1-1 proteins): EPEVTQTPSHQVTQMGQEVILRCVPISNHLYFYWYRQILGQKVEFLVSFYNNEISEKSEIFDDQFSVERPDGSNFTLKIRSTKLEDSAMYFCASSDLSRQGRNTEAFFGQGTRLTVV.